This passage covers 18 T cell receptor beta chains from one sample sequenced in a study of technical replicates of blood from four donors. The assay was immunoSEQ multiplex PCR, and TCRdb's table has in-frame clones only and misses some. The sample has 50,000 to 65,000 clones; about 91% are singletons. Sequencing used PBMCs. These receptors were taken from a human donor in good health. Some clones in this sample may be carry-over from other donors' samples.

This chain uses TRBV5-6 with TRBJ1-1, with a possible D match to TRBD1 (5 bases). The CDR3 runs 13 residues. Trimming stripped 3 bases from V and 2 bases from J, with 8 bases between. The germline V gene encodes CDR1 SGHDT and CDR2 YYEEEE. CDR3 nucleotides: TGTGCCAGCAGCTGGGGACTAAACACTGAAGCTTTCTTT. Its protein is CASSWGLNTEAFF.

The chain carries TRBV7-2 and TRBJ2-1; 10 positions match TRBD1. The CDR3 totals 14 residues. Germline V gene data show CDR1 as SGHTA and CDR2 as FQGNSA. Unmatched junction bases numbered 1, after V lost 4 bases and J lost 4 bases. The CDR3 coding sequence is TGTGCCAGCAGCTGGGACAGGGGTTACAATGAGCAGTTCTTC. Translation: CASSWDRGYNEQFF.

The chain is built from TRBV6-5 and TRBJ2-1; no firm D call. Germline V lookup: CDR1 MNHEY, CDR2 SVGAGI. This CDR3 has 14 residues. V lost 2 bases and J 3 bases, leaving 8 bases between the germline ends. CDR3 nucleotide sequence: TGTGCCAGCAGTTACCTCGTCAGCTACAATGAGCAGTTCTTC. It translates to CASSYLVSYNEQFF.

V and J are TRBV7-9 and TRBJ2-7, with D tentatively TRBD1 (6 bases). Germline lookup yields CDR1 SEHNR and CDR2 FQNEAQ (reference sequence). There are 17 residues in the CDR3. V lost 5 bases to trimming and J lost 5 bases, with 25 bases between them. The CDR3 sequence is CASSPLLTGRGNHEQYF. The CDR3 region has the DNA TGTGCCAGCAGCCCCCTGCTCACGGGCAGGGGAAATCACGAGCAGTACTTC.

This rearrangement joins TRBV7-9 to TRBJ2-1; TRBD2 aligns across 9 bases. The CDR3 has 14 residues. Unmatched junction bases numbered 6, after V lost 5 bases and J lost 7 bases. The germline CDR1 and CDR2 sequences are SEHNR and FQNEAQ (reference sequence). CDR3 protein: CASSISGSSNEQFF. DNA of the CDR3: TGTGCCAGCAGCATTAGCGGGAGTAGTAATGAGCAGTTCTTC.

V is TRBV5-6 and J is TRBJ1-5; D might be TRBD1 (6 bases). The CDR3 has 14 amino acids. Trimming pared 2 bases from V and 7 bases from J, leaving 13 bases between. Germline-derived CDR1 and CDR2 are SGHDT and YYEEEE. DNA for the CDR3: TGTGCCAGCAGCTTCGGGGGGGGCCGGCAGCCCCAGCATTTT. This encodes CASSFGGGRQPQHF.

The chain uses TRBV7-2 and TRBJ2-5; TRBD2 agrees at 9 bases. The CDR3 is 15 residues long. CDR1 is SGHTA, CDR2 FQGNSA, per germline. Losses at the gene ends were 3 bases for V and 5 bases for J; bases not matched to a gene: 7. The CDR3 loop is CASSFGRGGVETQYF. As DNA, the CDR3 is TGTGCCAGCAGCTTCGGGCGGGGGGGCGTTGAGACCCAGTACTTC. The variable domain in full, completed from reference TRBV7-2 and TRBJ2-5, reads GAGVSQSPSNKVTEKGKDVELRCDPISGHTALYWYRQSLGQGLEFLIYFQGNSAPDKSGLPSDRFSAERTGGSVSTLTIQRTQQEDSAVYLCASSFGRGGVETQYFGPGTRLLVL.

The chain links TRBV5-1 to TRBJ1-4, with a possible D match to TRBD1 (5 bases). Trimming removed 0 bases from V and 8 bases from J, with 14 bases in between. Germline-derived CDR1 and CDR2 are SGHRS and YFSETQ. CDR3 length: 15 residues. The chain's CDR3 is CASSLGARVEEKLFF. DNA for the CDR3: TGCGCCAGCAGCTTGGGGGCCAGGGTAGAGGAAAAACTGTTTTTT.

The V call is TRBV5-4, the J call TRBJ2-1; 11 nucleotides agree with TRBD2. Trimming took 5 bases from V and 8 from J; bases not matched to a gene: 3. Per the germline V gene, CDR1 is SGHNT and CDR2 is YYREEE (reference sequence). This CDR3 comprises 13 residues. The CDR3 DNA reads as TGTGCCAGCAGACCGGGACTAGCGGATGAGCAGTTCTTC. The encoded protein is CASRPGLADEQFF. Variable domain in full (rest from reference TRBV5-4 and TRBJ2-1): ETGVTQSPTHLIKTRGQQVTLRCSSQSGHNTVSWYQQALGQGPQFIFQYYREEENGRGNFPPRFSGLQFPNYSSELNVNALELDDSALYLCASRPGLADEQFFGPGTRLTVL.

The chain carries TRBV6-4 and TRBJ2-6; D uncertain. The V gene lost 3 bases and the J gene lost 3 bases, with 12 bases spanning the gap. The CDR3 runs 16 residues. Germline-derived CDR1 and CDR2 are MRHNA and SNTAGT. The CDR3 sequence is CASSETAESGANVLTF. The CDR3 DNA follows: TGTGCCAGCAGTGAGACGGCGGAGAGTGGGGCCAACGTCCTGACTTTC.

The chain carries TRBV5-4 and TRBJ2-1, with TRBD1 as a possible D gene (6 bases). The CDR3 length is 12 residues. Germline values: CDR1 SGHNT, CDR2 YYREEE (reference sequence). Trimming took 7 bases from V and 7 from J, leaving 12 bases between them. The CDR3 spells CASGGLGNEQFF. Written as DNA, the CDR3 is TGTGCCAGCGGGGGCTTGGGGAATGAGCAGTTCTTC.

This rearrangement joins TRBV9 to TRBJ2-2; D unclear. The CDR3 sequence is 14 residues long. The V gene lost 0 bases and the J gene lost 6 bases, with 9 bases spanning the gap. The germline CDR1 and CDR2 sequences are SGDLS and YYNGEE. Here the CDR3 DNA reads TGTGCCAGCAGCGTAGTAGGCAGCGCCGGGGAGCTGTTTTTT. It translates to CASSVVGSAGELFF.

The chain couples TRBV9 to TRBJ2-2; 8 bases align to TRBD2. Germline V gene lookup returns CDR1 SGDLS and CDR2 YYNGEE. Unmatched junction bases numbered 10, after V lost 0 bases and J lost 6 bases. The CDR3 is 17 residues long. CDR3 sequence: CASSVAGSGGRPGELFF. The CDR3 DNA is TGTGCCAGCAGCGTAGCTGGGAGCGGGGGACGTCCCGGGGAGCTGTTTTTT.

This chain uses TRBV5-1 with TRBJ2-2; 11 nucleotides align to TRBD1. CDR1 and CDR2 from the germline V gene are SGHRS and YFSETQ. This CDR3 is built from 15 residues. V shed 4 bases and J 6 bases; nucleotides not matched to a gene: 5. CDR3 in DNA: TGCGCCAGCAGCACCGGGACAGGGGGTCCCGGGGAGCTGTTTTTT. Its protein is CASSTGTGGPGELFF.

V and J are TRBV27 and TRBJ2-3; 10 bases line up with TRBD2. CDR1 MNHEY and CDR2 SMNVEV come from the germline V gene (reference sequence). CDR3 length equals 19 residues. V was pared by 6 bases and J by 0 bases, with 15 bases of the junction left unmatched. The CDR3 nucleotides read TGTGCCAGCAGCGACGGGACAGGTAGCGGGGGGACTAGCACAGATACGCAGTATTTT. This translates into CASSDGTGSGGTSTDTQYF.

The J gene is TRBJ2-1, the V gene TRBV7-6; TRBD1 is a possible D gene (5 bases). This CDR3 comprises 15 residues. Trimming took 0 bases from V and 8 from J, leaving 14 bases between them. Germline values: CDR1 SGHVS, CDR2 FNYEAQ. The CDR3 here is CASSLAFGVGDEQFF. In nucleotides, the CDR3 is TGTGCCAGCAGCTTAGCGTTTGGGGTAGGGGATGAGCAGTTCTTC. The complete variable domain, with remaining parts taken from reference TRBV7-6 and TRBJ2-1, reads GAGVSQSPRYKVTKRGQDVALRCDPISGHVSLYWYRQALGQGPEFLTYFNYEAQQDKSGLPNDRFSAERPEGSISTLTIQRTEQRDSAMYRCASSLAFGVGDEQFFGPGTRLTVL.

This chain joins TRBV18 and TRBJ1-4; 10 nucleotides line up with TRBD1. Germline CDR1 KGHSH, CDR2 LQKENI. The CDR3 contains 18 residues. The J segment lost 3 bases and the V segment lost 3 bases, leaving 10 bases of the junction unmatched. The CDR3 loop reads CASSPTGGAISANEKLFF. DNA of the CDR3: TGTGCCAGCTCACCGACAGGGGGCGCGATTTCGGCTAATGAAAAACTGTTTTTT.

The rearrangement uses TRBV6-5 and TRBJ2-7; 9 nucleotides align to TRBD2. This CDR3 has 13 residues. Germline loops: CDR1 MNHEY, CDR2 SVGAGI. V dropped 6 bases and J dropped 3; count of bases not matched to a gene: 3. Here the CDR3 reads CASRGLAFYEQYF. The CDR3, as DNA: TGTGCCAGCAGGGGACTAGCATTCTACGAGCAGTACTTC.